This passage covers 27 T cell receptor beta chains from one sample sequenced in a study of T cells after yellow fever vaccination. TCRdb re-derived calls from the 5' RACE reads in MiXCR, one entry per CDR3 protein. Of 450,000 to 600,000 distinct CDR3 sequences listed, 13% are singletons. The material was PBMCs, obtained on the day of the yellow fever booster vaccination. The source is a man aged 25-40 years who received the YFV17D yellow fever vaccine.

The rearrangement uses TRBV18 and TRBJ2-5, with D maybe TRBD2 (5 bases). Germline V lookup: CDR1 KGHSH, CDR2 LQKENI. This CDR3 spans 13 amino acids. Trimming cost V 2 bases and J 5 bases, with 9 bases left between them. CDR3 sequence (DNA): TGTGCCAGCTCACCAGATAGCGCTGAGACCCAGTACTTC. It encodes CASSPDSAETQYF.

The sample holds a few counts of this clonotype. The rearrangement uses TRBV5-6 and TRBJ2-7, with 7 bases lining up with TRBD2. The CDR3 is 16 amino acids. Losses at the gene ends were 3 bases for V and 5 bases for J; bases not matched to a gene: 14. Germline CDR1 is SGHDT and CDR2 is YYEEEE. For the CDR3, the DNA is TGTGCCAGCAGCTCCACAGGCGGTCTAGCGGAGGACGAGCAGTACTTC. Protein product: CASSSTGGLAEDEQYF.

This rearrangement joins TRBV6-5 to TRBJ1-2; tentatively, D is TRBD1 (6 bases). The CDR3 runs to 11 residues. The V end was cut by 8 bases, the J end by 8 bases, with 12 bases between. Germline CDR1 MNHEY, CDR2 SVGAGI. CDR3 DNA sequence: TGTGCCAGCGGGGGCGCGGAGGGCTACACCTTC. Translated: CASGGAEGYTF.

This clonotype was recorded at least ten times. This chain uses TRBV5-1 with TRBJ1-5, with no clear D. Germline-derived CDR1 and CDR2 are SGHRS and YFSETQ. The CDR3 loop spans 14 amino acids. Trimming cost V 0 bases and J 4 bases, with 8 bases left between them. CDR3 region: CASSLGTENQPQHF. The CDR3 DNA reads TGCGCCAGCAGCTTGGGTACCGAGAATCAGCCCCAGCATTTT. Full variable domain (missing parts from reference TRBV5-1 and TRBJ1-5): KAGVTQTPRYLIKTRGQQVTLSCSPISGHRSVSWYQQTPGQGLQFLFEYFSETQRNKGNFPGRFSGRQFSNSRSEMNVSTLELGDSALYLCASSLGTENQPQHFGDGTRLSIL.

This clonotype was seen only a few times. This chain uses TRBV5-1 with TRBJ1-4, with a tentative D call TRBD1 (5 bases). Trimming cost V 3 bases and J 5 bases, with 11 bases left between them. The CDR3 runs 14 residues. Germline V gives CDR1 SGHRS, CDR2 YFSETQ. This CDR3 reads CASSWRGENEKLFF. The CDR3 DNA follows: TGCGCCAGCAGCTGGAGGGGCGAGAATGAAAAACTGTTTTTT.

The chain's CDR3 is CSARGRQGAVNEQYF. As DNA, the CDR3 is TGCAGTGCTAGAGGACGACAGGGGGCGGTGAACGAGCAGTACTTC. The genes are TRBV20-1 and TRBJ2-7; the match to TRBD1 covers 10 bases. This CDR3 is built from 15 residues. V dropped 1 base and J dropped 5; count of bases not matched to a gene: 8. Germline V gene sequence: CDR1 DFQATT, CDR2 SNEGSKA (reference sequence).

The rearrangement uses TRBV10-2 and TRBJ2-7, with a possible D match to TRBD1 (6 bases). CDR1 is WSHSY and CDR2 is SAAADI in the germline V gene. The CDR3 is made up of 13 amino acids. Trimming cost V 3 bases and J 7 bases, with 13 bases left between them. The CDR3 sequence: CASSDYPGQEQYF. In nucleotides, the CDR3 is TGCGCCAGCAGTGATTACCCAGGACAGGAGCAGTACTTC.

The genes are TRBV15 and TRBJ2-5; 11 positions match TRBD1. In germline, CDR1 is LNHNV, CDR2 YYDKDF (reference sequence). With 0 bases clipped from V and 7 bases from J, the junction kept 10 bases outside the gene matches. The CDR3 loop spans 17 amino acids. The CDR3 loop reads CATSRDRRTGGQRTQYF. The CDR3 DNA is TGTGCCACCAGCAGAGATCGAAGGACAGGGGGCCAACGGACCCAGTACTTC.

This clonotype has a handful of counts. The chain recombines TRBV27 with TRBJ2-6; 8 bases map to TRBD2. The junction had 9 bases not matched to a gene; V was cut back by 2 bases and J by 0 bases. The CDR3 totals 19 residues. The germline gives CDR1 MNHEY, CDR2 SMNVEV (reference sequence). CDR3 DNA sequence: TGTGCCAGCAGTTTAAGGCCCGTCGCGGGGGGCTCTGGGGCCAACGTCCTGACTTTC. Encoded protein: CASSLRPVAGGSGANVLTF. The variable domain in full, with the rest retrieved from reference TRBV27 and TRBJ2-6, is EAQVTQNPRYLITVTGKKLTVTCSQNMNHEYMSWYRQDPGLGLRQIYYSMNVEVTDKGDVPEGYKVSRKEKRNFPLILESPSPNQTSLYFCASSLRPVAGGSGANVLTFGAGSRLTVL.

This clonotype was observed a handful of times. The CDR3 protein is CASSFSGESSYEQYF. In DNA, the CDR3 is TGTGCCAGTAGTTTCTCGGGGGAGAGCTCCTACGAGCAGTACTTC. The chain employs TRBV19 and TRBJ2-7; perhaps TRBD2 as D (6 bases). Trimming cost V 5 bases and J 0 bases, with 14 bases left between them. This CDR3 comprises 15 residues. Germline V lookup: CDR1 LNHDA, CDR2 SQIVND (reference sequence).

V gene TRBV6-1 combines with J gene TRBJ2-5; D possibly corresponds to TRBD2 (6 bases). The length of the CDR3 is 15 residues. In germline, CDR1 is MNHNS, CDR2 SASEGT. The V and J ends lost 2 bases and 6 bases respectively, with 16 bases between them. In nucleotides, the CDR3 is TGTGCCAGCAGTGAATCCAGTGCTGGGAGGCAGACCCAGTACTTC. Residues: CASSESSAGRQTQYF.

This clonotype was observed many times. Here the CDR3 DNA reads TGCAGTGCTAGAGCTAGCGCCGGGGAGCTGTTTTTT. This translates into CSARASAGELFF. The chain has TRBV20-1 and TRBJ2-2, with D possibly matching TRBD2 (6 bases). The CDR3 spans 12 residues. Germline V gene sequence: CDR1 DFQATT, CDR2 SNEGSKA (reference sequence). Trimming removed 1 base at V and 6 bases at J, with 6 bases between.

The chain uses TRBV9 and TRBJ2-6; D gene unclear. The CDR3 length is 16 residues. V was cut by 5 bases and J by 3 bases, with 15 bases left in between. Germline CDR1 reads SGDLS; CDR2 reads YYNGEE. As DNA, the CDR3 is TGTGCCAGCAGTCCCGAATTGGGTTTTGGGGCCAACGTCCTGACTTTC. It specifies CASSPELGFGANVLTF.

In its sample, this clonotype was seen a few times. The chain joins TRBV2 to TRBJ1-4, with D tentatively TRBD1 (6 bases). Germline V CDR1 and CDR2: SNHLY, FYNNEI. CDR3 size: 15 residues. Trimming took off 3 bases at V and 7 bases at J, with 15 bases between the two ends. CDR3 nucleotide sequence: TGTGCCAGCAGTGACGTAGGGGGAGGAGGTGAAAAACTGTTTTTT. Translated, it gives CASSDVGGGGEKLFF.

This clonotype was observed a handful of times. The chain uses TRBV15 and TRBJ2-1, with 11 bases matching TRBD2. Losses at the gene ends were 6 bases for V and 3 bases for J; bases not matched to a gene: 10. Germline V gives CDR1 LNHNV, CDR2 YYDKDF (reference sequence). CDR3 length: 17 residues. CDR3 nucleotides: TGTGCCACCAGGTCGGTCGGTCTAGCGGGAGGCTACAATGAGCAGTTCTTC. Its protein is CATRSVGLAGGYNEQFF.

This clonotype was seen only a few times. V usage is TRBV12-3 or TRBV12-4 and J usage is TRBJ2-4, with a tentative D call TRBD2 (6 bases). V was shortened by 7 bases and J by 1 base, with 11 bases between the two germline ends. The CDR3 runs 14 residues. The CDR3 sequence: CASTPGLAKNIQYF. CDR3 DNA: TGTGCCAGCACCCCGGGACTGGCCAAAAACATTCAGTACTTC.

This clonotype was detected only a few times. The gene calls are TRBV18 and TRBJ2-2; D is uncertain. CDR3 size: 13 residues. Germline-derived CDR1 and CDR2 are KGHSH and LQKENI. Trimming cost V 2 bases and J 4 bases, with 5 bases left between them. The chain's CDR3 is CASSPVATGELFF. DNA of the CDR3: TGTGCCAGCTCACCAGTGGCCACCGGGGAGCTGTTTTTT.

The chain recombines TRBV20-1 with TRBJ1-2; no reliable D call. V was clipped by 2 bases and J by 4 bases, with 14 bases between them. This CDR3 is built from 14 residues. In germline, CDR1 is DFQATT, CDR2 SNEGSKA (reference sequence). DNA for the CDR3: TGCAGTGCTAGAAAAGCCGGCCTTGGCTATGGCTACACCTTC. It yields the protein CSARKAGLGYGYTF.

This chain uses TRBV12-3 or TRBV12-4 with TRBJ2-5; D ambiguous. V was pared by 6 bases and J by 1 base, with 9 bases between. The CDR3 has 13 amino acids. The CDR3 DNA reads TGTGCCAGCAGCGGAGAACGCCAAGAGACCCAGTACTTC. Protein: CASSGERQETQYF.

This clonotype occurred many times. V and J are TRBV12-3 or TRBV12-4 and TRBJ1-1; weak D call: TRBD1 (6 bases). The CDR3 covers 14 residues. V shed 6 bases and J shed 0 bases, with 11 bases lying between them. CDR3 amino acids: CASSSGTLNTEAFF. Here the CDR3 DNA reads TGTGCCAGCAGCTCCGGGACACTGAACACTGAAGCTTTCTTT.

This chain uses TRBV6-1 with TRBJ2-1; no clear D gene. Germline CDR1 reads MNHNS; CDR2 reads SASEGT. V was pared by 5 bases and J by 10 bases, with 15 bases between. The CDR3 consists of 13 residues. CDR3 loop: CASSRPSVGEQFF. For the CDR3, the DNA is TGTGCCAGCAGTCGACCAAGCGTTGGAGAGCAGTTCTTC.

This clonotype was counted a few times. This chain joins TRBV15 and TRBJ2-7; D might be TRBD1 (6 bases). CDR3 length: 17 residues. The germline CDR1 and CDR2 sequences are LNHNV and YYDKDF (reference sequence). V lost 0 bases to trimming and J lost 2 bases, with 17 bases between them. The DNA of the CDR3 is TGTGCCACCAGCAGAGATAGGGGGACAACGGTAGCCTACGAGCAGTACTTC. This translates into CATSRDRGTTVAYEQYF.

This clonotype has more than one count but fewer than ten. V gene TRBV23-1 combines with J gene TRBJ2-7, with D unresolved. TRBV23-1 is designated an ORF whose function remains uncertain. V lost 10 bases, J lost 3 bases, and 16 bases lay in between. The CDR3 spans 13 residues. CDR3 sequence reads: CATPQRTLYEQYF. Written as DNA, the CDR3 is TGCGCCACCCCCCAGAGGACCCTCTACGAGCAGTACTTC.

The chain employs TRBV20-1 and TRBJ2-5; unclear D gene. Trimming took 1 base from V and 3 from J, leaving 9 bases between them. Per germline, CDR1 DFQATT and CDR2 SNEGSKA (reference sequence). This CDR3 comprises 13 residues. The CDR3 DNA reads TGCAGTGCTAGAGTTCAAATTGAAGAGACCCAGTACTTC. This encodes CSARVQIEETQYF.

This clonotype was seen more than once but under ten times. The chain recombines TRBV29-1 with TRBJ1-1; D is unresolved. Germline-derived CDR1 and CDR2 are SQVTM and ANQGSEA. The CDR3 loop spans 10 amino acids. V lost 7 bases, J lost 6 bases, and 9 bases lay in between. The DNA for the CDR3 is TGCAGCGCCTCGACGGCTGAAGCTTTCTTT. Its protein product is CSASTAEAFF.

In this sample, this clonotype turned up many times. The gene calls are TRBV5-1 and TRBJ1-3; maybe TRBD1 (5 bases). Trimming left V 2 bases short and J 7 bases short, with 16 bases between. CDR1 is SGHRS, CDR2 YFSETQ, per germline. This CDR3 spans 15 amino acids. CDR3 nucleotide sequence: TGCGCCAGCAGCTTTGGACTGGGAGGGGAGAACACCATATATTTT. Protein sequence: CASSFGLGGENTIYF.

The V call is TRBV19, the J call TRBJ2-1; 10 bases agree with TRBD2. V lost 10 bases, J lost 1 base, and 7 bases stayed unmatched. Germline lookup yields CDR1 LNHDA and CDR2 SQIVND (reference sequence). The CDR3 runs 15 residues. CDR3 protein: CAKPFSGRSYNEQFF. DNA for the CDR3: TGTGCCAAACCATTTAGCGGGAGGTCCTACAATGAGCAGTTCTTC. Drawing the rest from reference TRBV19 and TRBJ2-1, the complete variable domain is DGGITQSPKYLFRKEGQNVTLSCEQNLNHDAMYWYRQDPGQGLRLIYYSQIVNDFQKGDIAEGYSVSREKKESFPLTVTSAQKNPTAFYLCAKPFSGRSYNEQFFGPGTRLTVL.